This T cell receptor (beta chain) was identified during a study of siplizumab effects on memory and regulatory T cells. V was clipped by 6 bases and J by 1 base; unmatched bases: 14. Germline CDR1 MNHEY, CDR2 SMNVEV (reference sequence). The CDR3 loop spans 17 amino acids. Using immunoSEQ multiplex PCR, the repertoire was profiled, and TCRdb retains in-frame clones only, with some absent. The sample contains approximately 100,000 clones, just under 95% of which appear only once. This TCR came from a human donor in good health. The chain carries TRBV27 and TRBJ1-2; 7 nucleotides align to TRBD1. The sequenced sample was non-Treg CD4+ T cells sorted from blood. The CDR3 DNA reads as TGTGCCAGCAGGGCGCTTGTAGGGACAGCATTTAACTATGGCTACACCTTC. Translating gives CASRALVGTAFNYGYTF.